This T cell receptor (beta chain) was sequenced during a study of monozygotic twins with inflammatory bowel disease. Study-wide results and limits: Possibly reflecting limited power, no difference in repertoire similarity was found between concordant and discordant twins. Clonotype sharing was lower in IBD patients than healthy twins, most markedly with disease activity.

The CDR3 consists of 15 residues. Germline CDR1 and CDR2: DFQATT and SNEGSKA (reference sequence). As to this clonotype: Its antigen is still unknown.

The blood volume drawn from each donor was around 2.5 ml. TCRdb processed the 5' RACE reads again and assigns one entry to each CDR3 protein, with no DNA. This sample carries 300,000 to 450,000 distinct CDR3 sequences, with 2.6% going to the ten biggest clones. J is TRBJ1-3 and V is TRBV20-1. The TCR was taken from a human donor with ulcerative colitis or Crohn's disease, or a healthy co-twin of an affected twin (not recorded which). Sequenced input: blood. The CDR3 loop is CSARDPTVFGNTIYF.